The sample holds many counts of the clone carrying this T cell receptor beta chain. The sample comes from a study of T-cell reconstitution after alpha-beta-depleted transplantation in children. For TCRbeta, the library was prepared with unique molecular identifiers. In TCRdb, the PCR reads were re-called with MiXCR into one record per CDR3 protein. The sample carries around 500,000 distinct CDR3 sequences, under 15% recorded once. The sample was PBMCs from the stem cell graft donor, taken from the stem cell graft. This TCR derives from a human donor who donated a stem cell graft to a child with combined immunodeficiency.

In DNA form, the CDR3 reads TGTGCCAGCAGTGCCTCCGGGACTAGCGGGGACAATGAGCAGTTCTTC. It specifies CASSASGTSGDNEQFF. The chain has TRBV27 and TRBJ2-1; the match to TRBD2 covers 13 bases. CDR1 is MNHEY and CDR2 is SMNVEV in the germline V gene (reference sequence). V trimming: 5 bases; J trimming: 5 bases; junction bases outside the gene matches: 6. There are 16 residues in the CDR3.